The source of this T cell receptor beta chain is a study of cytomegalovirus exposure and HLA in healthy donors. Sequencing used immunoSEQ multiplex PCR; TCRdb keeps in-frame clones, though not all of them. In the table there are about 280,000 clones, around 89% of which are singletons. The CDR3 extends over 21 amino acids. Germline loops: CDR1 KGHSH, CDR2 LQKENI. The J segment lost 2 bases and the V segment lost 2 bases, leaving 23 bases of the junction unmatched. The clonotype originates from a woman aged 18-29 years in good health and CMV-seronegative. The sequenced sample consisted of PBMCs. The chain recombines TRBV18 with TRBJ2-7, with 8 bases matching TRBD1. The chain's CDR3 is CASSPLPLDPVRGQATYEQYF. The CDR3 DNA reads as TGTGCCAGCTCACCATTACCTCTGGACCCCGTTCGGGGACAGGCGACCTACGAGCAGTACTTC.